This T cell receptor beta chain was found in a study of T cell responses to AZD1222 COVID-19 vaccine (dated by TCRdb to about 2021). The study in broad terms: AZD1222 recipients given second doses at about 4 weeks or at about 12 weeks were pooled, since spike-specific TCR depth and breadth were not found to differ between the two schedules. A total of about 230 trial participants underwent TCR sequencing, of whom about 200 received two doses of AZD1222 and around 25 received two doses of the MenACWY control vaccine. Trial participants were enrolled by age into 18-55, 56-69 and 70-plus year subgroups, with approximately 150, 30 and 60 TCR-sequenced participants respectively. General conclusions and limits of the study: The whole spike protein was spanned by vaccine-associated CD4 TCRs, and dominant responses were seen in regions 160-218 and 743-854. Reportedly, close to half of the unique spike-specific TCRs recognized epitopes lying outside the regions that are mutated in the B.1.351 and B.1.1.7 variants. Conclusions about previously exposed vaccinees were limited because only six AZD1222 recipients were SARS-CoV-2 seropositive at baseline. Because no day 14 peak-response samples were available, repertoires were characterized only after the peak T cell response. The 56-69-year group was small, and its depth increase did not reach significance, likely because of low power. Most participants were white British and females outnumbered males, and the authors suggested that clonal diversity may have been underestimated. Spike-specific TCR breadth and depth rose significantly after two AZD1222 doses compared with day 0 and with MenACWY recipients.

This specimen's time point label, per the study, means: baseline before first vaccination. Vaccinee samples came from UK trials COV001 and COV002, including a single-blind randomized controlled phase 2/3 trial of AZD1222 (ChAdOx1 nCoV-19) in healthy adults. Trial participant PBMC samples were collected at day 0 and day 28 after the second dose for TCRbeta chain sequencing. From its cysteine to its phenylalanine, the CDR3 spans 15 amino acids. Here the CDR3 DNA is all that survives: 45 bases in frame from base 1. V lost 4 bases and J lost 6 bases, and the count of bases not matched to a germline gene is 9. Reading the germline V gene gives CDR1 SGDLS and CDR2 YYNGEE. The CDR3 regions of human TCRbeta chains were analyzed by immunosequencing. As for the authors' bioinformatics: Repertoire TCRs were checked for matches against a reference library of SARS-CoV-2-specific TCRs that had been generated using the MIRA antigen-specificity platform. Breadth meant the fraction of unique TCRs that were SARS-CoV-2-associated, whereas depth meant the fraction of total T cells that were SARS-CoV-2-associated. Each spike-specific TCR was assigned to its reactive spike region and to a CD4 or CD8 class using the MIRA data. Log10-transformed breadth and depth values were compared by one-way ANOVA with Sidak's multiple comparisons tests. The immuneACCESS repertoire file appears here via TCRdb, limited to in-frame rearrangements. These files lack a portion of the clones; in checked studies, under half of the deficit traces to unresolved V genes, and the cause of the others is not known. V and J calls and clone size are given by that table; D and trimming were obtained from the DNA. The sample includes approximately 100,000 clones, with approximately 93% observed a single time. In total, the top ten clones hold 4% to 5% of the sample.

As to this clone: It lacks a known antigen. No qualities accompany the bases; no much larger clone lies one base away.

Sequenced material: peripheral blood, taken on day 0 of AZD1222 vaccination. This receptor chain uses TRBV9 and TRBJ2-7; 11 central bases correspond to TRBD1. The receptor comes from an adult in good health. For the CDR3, the sequence is CASSPGTGGSGEQYF. The bases read TGTGCCAGCAGCCCCGGGACAGGGGGTTCCGGCGAGCAGTACTTC.